This T cell receptor beta chain was documented in a study of cytomegalovirus exposure and HLA in healthy donors. Overall study: Roughly 77 million unique TCRs from HLA-typed donors made up an early data release. Caucasian-associated ancestry cluster membership applied to under 85% of around 400 genotyped donors. Notes on the study in general: One later analysis reportedly identified an Asian-associated ancestry cluster that showed fewer N-insertions than the roughly 620-donor mean.

A note on this clone: Its antigen is undetermined.

The ends were cut back, 0 bases at V and 8 bases at J, with 19 bases in the middle. CDR3 length: 16 amino acids. Germline CDR1 and CDR2: LGHNA and YSLEER. Primers: 60 Vbeta forward and 13 Jbeta reverse. Libraries were prepared by immunoSEQ multiplex PCR; TCRdb keeps only in-frame clonotypes and omits some of them. The sample yields fewer than 150,000 clones, about 80% seen once. This clonotype was sampled from a man younger than 40 in good health and CMV-seronegative. Material for sequencing was PBMCs. The chain employs TRBV4-3 and TRBJ1-2; possible D gene TRBD1, 5 bases. The CDR3 is CASSQEGLRDRGGYTF. CDR3 nucleotides: TGCGCCAGCAGCCAAGAGGGGTTGAGAGACAGAGGAGGCTACACCTTC.